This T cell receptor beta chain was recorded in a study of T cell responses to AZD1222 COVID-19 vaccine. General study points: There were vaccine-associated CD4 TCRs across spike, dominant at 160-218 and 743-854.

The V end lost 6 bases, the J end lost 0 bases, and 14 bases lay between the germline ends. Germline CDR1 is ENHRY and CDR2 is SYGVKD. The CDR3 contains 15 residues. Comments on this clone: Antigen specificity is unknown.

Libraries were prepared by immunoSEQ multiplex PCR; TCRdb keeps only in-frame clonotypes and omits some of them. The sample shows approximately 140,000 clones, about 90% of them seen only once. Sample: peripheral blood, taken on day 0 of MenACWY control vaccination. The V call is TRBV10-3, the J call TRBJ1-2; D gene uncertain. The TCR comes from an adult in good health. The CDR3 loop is CAIRDGIGSNYGYTF. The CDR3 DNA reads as TGTGCCATCAGGGATGGGATCGGGTCTAACTATGGCTACACCTTC.